This passage covers 23 T cell receptor beta chains from one sample sequenced in a study of shared clonotypes between healthy human individuals. TCRdb's copy holds only in-frame clones and misses some; the assay was immunoSEQ multiplex PCR. The sample lists over a million clones; around 78% were seen once. The sequenced sample was memory CD4+ T cells from PBMCs. This sample's subset: CD45RA-negative fraction. The receptors derive from a man between 18 and 29 years old in good health. Some clones in this sample may be carry-over from other donors' samples.

J is TRBJ1-1 and V is TRBV18, with 8 nucleotides matching TRBD1. Per germline, CDR1 KGHSH and CDR2 LQKENI. This CDR3 has 17 amino acids. V lost 5 bases to trimming and J lost 5 bases; unmatched junction nucleotides: 16. The CDR3 reads CASSVNLKQGDGTEAFF. CDR3 DNA: TGTGCCAGCTCAGTTAATTTGAAACAGGGGGATGGTACTGAAGCTTTCTTT.

The chain is built from TRBV27 and TRBJ2-1; 8 positions match TRBD2. CDR3 length: 16 amino acids. With V trimmed by 6 bases and J by 0 bases, 7 bases remained unmatched. Germline CDR1 reads MNHEY; CDR2 reads SMNVEV (reference sequence). CDR3 residues: CASSLGREASYNEQFF. CDR3 in DNA: TGTGCCAGCAGCCTGGGGCGGGAGGCCTCCTACAATGAGCAGTTCTTC.

This clone was recorded a few times. The chain joins TRBV9 to TRBJ1-6; no clear D. With 0 bases removed from V and 5 bases from J, the gap between germline ends came to 9 bases. The CDR3 totals 15 residues. Germline V gene sequence: CDR1 SGDLS, CDR2 YYNGEE. The CDR3 here is CASSVGAQHNSPLHF. Here the CDR3 DNA reads TGTGCCAGCAGCGTAGGTGCACAGCATAATTCACCCCTCCACTTT.

This clone appeared many times. V usage is TRBV5-1 and J usage is TRBJ1-5; the D gene is possibly TRBD1 (6 bases). CDR1 is SGHRS, CDR2 YFSETQ, per germline. The CDR3 contains 15 residues. Trimming removed 1 base at V and 5 bases at J, with 13 bases between. The CDR3 region is CASSLKDRKDQPQHF. The CDR3 DNA is TGCGCCAGCAGCTTGAAAGACAGGAAGGATCAGCCCCAGCATTTT.

This chain joins TRBV6-6 and TRBJ2-3; TRBD2 agrees at 7 bases. The germline CDR1 and CDR2 sequences are MNHNY and SVGAGI (reference sequence). This CDR3 spans 14 amino acids. V trimming: 7 bases; J trimming: 3 bases; junction bases outside the gene matches: 7. This CDR3 is CASIVGRETDTQYF. The CDR3 DNA reads TGTGCCAGCATCGTAGGGCGGGAGACAGATACGCAGTATTTT.

To note about this clone: This could be a read error, since a much larger clone is one nucleotide away. The chain carries TRBV7-9 and TRBJ1-4; D is undetermined. Trimming took 3 bases from V and 3 from J, leaving 2 bases between them. CDR3 length equals 12 residues. Germline lookup yields CDR1 SEHNR and CDR2 FQNEAQ (reference sequence). The DNA of the CDR3 is TGTGCCAGCAGCTTTGCTAATGAAAAACTGTTTTTT. Its translation is CASSFANEKLFF.

This chain uses TRBV12-5 with TRBJ2-1; D is ambiguous. Germline values: CDR1 LGHNT, CDR2 FRNRAP. This CDR3 region has 15 residues. Trimming took off 6 bases at V and 3 bases at J, with 15 bases between the two ends. This CDR3 is CASGLYSSLYNEQFF. The CDR3 DNA follows: TGTGCTAGTGGCCTATACAGTTCACTCTACAATGAGCAGTTCTTC.

This rearrangement joins TRBV5-1 to TRBJ1-1; tentative D call: TRBD1 (5 bases). The CDR3 is made up of 15 amino acids. The germline CDR1 and CDR2 sequences are SGHRS and YFSETQ. V shed 4 bases and J shed 1 base, with 14 bases lying between them. As DNA, the CDR3 is TGCGCCAGCAGCCCCACCGGGACGGCGAACACTGAAGCTTTCTTT. Translated, it gives CASSPTGTANTEAFF. Together with reference TRBV5-1 and TRBJ1-1, the CDR3 gives the full variable domain: KAGVTQTPRYLIKTRGQQVTLSCSPISGHRSVSWYQQTPGQGLQFLFEYFSETQRNKGNFPGRFSGRQFSNSRSEMNVSTLELGDSALYLCASSPTGTANTEAFFGQGTRLTVV.

Note on this clone: Other DNA sequences of this sample code for an identical CDR3. The V and J genes are TRBV4-1 and TRBJ2-2; 8 bases are shared with TRBD1. Germline V lookup: CDR1 MGHRA, CDR2 YSYEKL. The CDR3 sequence is 15 residues long. Losses at the gene ends were 4 bases for V and 4 bases for J; bases not matched to a gene: 5. The CDR3 DNA is TGCGCCAGCAGCCTCGGACAGGGTAGCACCGGGGAGCTGTTTTTT. This codes for CASSLGQGSTGELFF.

This clone was counted only a few times. Just one base apart from a much larger clone, this may be a read error. The same CDR3 also results from other DNA sequences found in this sample. The chain joins TRBV11-2 to TRBJ2-5; D ambiguous. The germline V and J ends were trimmed by 3 bases and 5 bases, with 4 bases remaining between them. The CDR3 sequence is 11 residues long. CDR1 is SGHAT and CDR2 is FQNNGV in the germline V gene. CDR3 loop: CASSFSETQYF. In DNA, the CDR3 is TGTGCCAGCAGCTTCTCGGAGACCCAGTACTTC. The full variable domain, in which reference TRBV11-2 and TRBJ2-5 provide the parts outside the CDR3, is EAGVAQSPRYKIIEKRQSVAFWCNPISGHATLYWYQQILGQGPKLLIQFQNNGVVDDSQLPKDRFSAERLKGVDSTLKIQPAKLEDSAVYLCASSFSETQYFGPGTRLLVL.

V is TRBV7-9 and J is TRBJ1-2; D unresolved. Deletions cut 1 base from V and 4 bases from J, with 16 bases between. Germline CDR1 SEHNR, CDR2 FQNEAQ (reference sequence). The CDR3 is 16 residues long. As DNA, the CDR3 is TGTGCCAGCAGCTTAGGTTTGGCGACCTCGGCCTATGGCTACACCTTC. Its protein product is CASSLGLATSAYGYTF.

Ten or more counts support this clone. The chain links TRBV28 to TRBJ2-3; 9 positions agree with TRBD2. This CDR3 is built from 15 residues. Germline V gene sequence: CDR1 MDHEN, CDR2 SYDVKM. With V trimmed by 2 bases and J by 4 bases, 4 bases remained unmatched. The CDR3 loop is CASSLSSGRPDTQYF. In DNA form, the CDR3 reads TGTGCCAGCAGTTTAAGTAGCGGGAGACCAGATACGCAGTATTTT.

This chain uses TRBV5-6 with TRBJ2-5; D is possibly TRBD2 (5 bases). This CDR3 is built from 11 residues. Looked up from germline, CDR1 is SGHDT and CDR2 is YYEEEE. The germline V and J ends were trimmed by 3 bases and 9 bases, with 9 bases remaining between them. The DNA for the CDR3 is TGTGCCAGCAGCTCTGCGAGGGCCCAGTACTTC. Amino acids: CASSSARAQYF.

The V call is TRBV7-9, the J call TRBJ2-1, with 10 bases aligning to TRBD2. The CDR3 has 16 residues. Germline CDR1 and CDR2: SEHNR and FQNEAQ (reference sequence). The V and J ends lost 1 base and 6 bases, in that order; junction bases with no gene match: 6. CDR3 loop: CASSLGAGGAPNEQFF. The CDR3 DNA follows: TGTGCCAGCAGCTTAGGAGCGGGAGGGGCGCCCAATGAGCAGTTCTTC.

The rearrangement joins TRBV6-6 to TRBJ2-7; 7 bases agree with TRBD1. V shed 5 bases and J 1 base; nucleotides not matched to a gene: 5. The V gene's germline CDR1 is MNHNY and CDR2 SVGAGI (reference sequence). This CDR3 comprises 14 residues. The CDR3: CASSTQGKSYEQYF. CDR3 bases: TGTGCCAGCAGTACACAGGGGAAGTCCTACGAGCAGTACTTC.

This clone has just a few counts. CDR3: CAWSTLGNTEAFF. In DNA, the CDR3 is TGTGCCTGGAGTACCCTAGGGAACACTGAAGCTTTCTTT. This sequence joins TRBV30 and TRBJ1-1; D remains ambiguous. Germline V gives CDR1 GTSNPN, CDR2 SVGIG (reference sequence). CDR3 length: 13 amino acids. The V and J ends lost 2 bases and 1 base respectively, with 8 bases between them.

The rearrangement joins TRBV7-7 to TRBJ2-2, with D unresolved. The CDR3 consists of 14 residues. CDR1 is SSHAT and CDR2 is FNYEAQ in the germline V gene (reference sequence). Trimming removed 1 base at V and 5 bases at J, with 8 bases between. The CDR3 loop reads CASSLEVGTGELFF. The CDR3 coding sequence is TGTGCCAGCAGCTTAGAGGTGGGAACCGGGGAGCTGTTTTTT. Full variable domain (missing parts from reference TRBV7-7 and TRBJ2-2): GAGVSQSPRYKVTKRGQDVTLRCDPISSHATLYWYQQALGQGPEFLTYFNYEAQPDKSGLPSDRFSAERPEGSISTLTIQRTEQRDSAMYRCASSLEVGTGELFFGEGSRLTVL.

The chain recombines TRBV27 with TRBJ1-2; 9 nucleotides agree with TRBD1. V dropped 6 bases and J dropped 4; count of bases not matched to a gene: 3. The germline gives CDR1 MNHEY, CDR2 SMNVEV (reference sequence). This CDR3 spans 13 amino acids. The CDR3 loop is CASRLQGAYGYTF. In DNA, the CDR3 is TGTGCCAGCAGGCTACAGGGGGCCTATGGCTACACCTTC.

V gene TRBV7-2 combines with J gene TRBJ1-2; no definite D call. The CDR3 is made up of 14 amino acids. Germline V gene lookup returns CDR1 SGHTA and CDR2 FQGNSA. Trimming cost V 1 base and J 6 bases, with 12 bases left between them. The CDR3 DNA reads as TGTGCCAGCAGCTTAGAAAAGAGGTCCGATGGCTACACCTTC. This codes for CASSLEKRSDGYTF.

This clone was detected a few times. The CDR3, as DNA: TGCAGTGGACTGGAAGTCTCTGAGCAGTACTTC. It is translated as CSGLEVSEQYF. The chain combines TRBV20-1 with TRBJ2-7; D is undetermined. Per germline, CDR1 DFQATT and CDR2 SNEGSKA (reference sequence). This CDR3 spans 11 amino acids. V was clipped by 7 bases and J by 7 bases, with 14 bases between them.

The V gene is TRBV4-3, the J gene TRBJ2-1; D is uncertain. CDR3 length: 16 residues. V was trimmed by 3 bases and J by 0 bases, leaving 12 bases between them. The V gene's germline CDR1 is LGHNA and CDR2 YSLEER. The CDR3 sequence: CASSQIWVGSYNEQFF. The CDR3, as DNA: TGCGCCAGCAGCCAGATATGGGTTGGCTCCTACAATGAGCAGTTCTTC.

The chain recombines TRBV6-5 with TRBJ2-5; the match to TRBD1 covers 7 bases. V was pared by 0 bases and J by 1 base, with 5 bases of the junction left unmatched. Germline CDR1 reads MNHEY; CDR2 reads SVGAGI. This CDR3 is built from 16 residues. CDR3 nucleotide sequence: TGTGCCAGCAGTTACTCCACAGGGGCCCCCCAAGAGACCCAGTACTTC. Amino acid sequence: CASSYSTGAPQETQYF.

This CDR3 reads CASSPGPSGTSYNEQFF. CDR3 DNA sequence: TGTGCCAGCAGCCCGGGGCCTAGCGGTACCTCCTACAATGAGCAGTTCTTC. This chain connects TRBV5-4 to TRBJ2-1, with 7 bases aligning to TRBD2. This CDR3 spans 17 amino acids. Trimming removed 4 bases from V and 0 bases from J; junction bases left unmatched: 10. Germline-derived CDR1 and CDR2 are SGHNT and YYREEE (reference sequence). Full variable domain (missing parts from reference TRBV5-4 and TRBJ2-1): ETGVTQSPTHLIKTRGQQVTLRCSSQSGHNTVSWYQQALGQGPQFIFQYYREEENGRGNFPPRFSGLQFPNYSSELNVNALELDDSALYLCASSPGPSGTSYNEQFFGPGTRLTVL.